This T cell receptor (beta chain) originates from a study of blood T cells in healthy people across ages. Whole-study findings and limits: Naive and antigen-experienced cells could not be conclusively compared, given unsorted PBMCs.

This CDR3 comprises 14 residues. The ends were cut back, 1 base at V and 4 bases at J, with 6 bases in the middle. Per the germline V gene, CDR1 is SGHRS and CDR2 is YFSETQ. Combining a sample-barcoded 5' primer with a J-beta primer mix, a second PCR ran for roughly 6 to 12 cycles. MiXCR, applied by TCRdb to the 5' RACE reads, yields one record per CDR3 protein. The sample carries 1,100,000 or so distinct CDR3 sequences, 35% to 55% recorded once. Comments on this clonotype: The target antigen is unknown.

There were healthy Caucasian individuals from Russia, aged 6 to 90, serving as donors. This chain connects TRBV5-1 to TRBJ2-6, with a weak D call TRBD2 (5 bases). This clonotype originated in a woman in her sixties or seventies in good health. Sequenced sample: blood. DNA of the CDR3: TGCGCCAGCAGCTTGACGGGAGGGGCCAACGTCCTGACTTTC. Translation: CASSLTGGANVLTF.